The 10 T cell receptor beta chains below were found in one sample sequenced in a study of CD8 T cells in ankylosing spondylitis. TCRdb passed the 5' RACE reads through MiXCR, listing each CDR3 protein once. The top ten clones hold over 12% of a sample with approximately 150,000 distinct CDR3 sequences, roughly 44% of them seen once. The sequenced sample consisted of synovial fluid, either unsorted or a sorted T cell fraction (not recorded which). All receptors derive from a male donor with ankylosing spondylitis.

This clonotype was observed once. This chain links TRBV2 with TRBJ1-2; no clear D. This CDR3 is 13 amino acids long. Germline V gene sequence: CDR1 SNHLY, CDR2 FYNNEI. Trimming pared 6 bases from V and 0 bases from J, leaving 8 bases between. CDR3 in DNA: TGTGCCAGCAGCGACGGTACTAACTATGGCTACACCTTC. Protein sequence: CASSDGTNYGYTF.

The J gene is TRBJ2-1, the V gene TRBV20-1; D is possibly TRBD2 (5 bases). There are 17 residues in the CDR3. The V end lost 0 bases, the J end lost 4 bases, and 19 bases lay between the germline ends. CDR1 is DFQATT and CDR2 is SNEGSKA in the germline V gene (reference sequence). The CDR3 loop reads CSARDGPRSGYYNEQFF. CDR3 DNA: TGCAGTGCTAGAGATGGCCCCCGGAGCGGATATTACAATGAGCAGTTCTTC.

This clonotype showed up just a few times. This sequence joins TRBV4-2 and TRBJ1-3; D gene unclear. Germline lookup yields CDR1 LGHNA and CDR2 YNFKEQ. The CDR3 spans 16 residues. Trimming took off 5 bases at V and 1 base at J, with 15 bases between the two ends. Here the CDR3 reads CASSTPHHLSGNTIYF. The CDR3 DNA is TGTGCCAGCAGCACACCCCACCATTTGTCTGGAAACACCATATATTTT.

This clonotype was observed at least ten times. This chain joins TRBV25-1 and TRBJ1-5; 8 bases map to TRBD1. V shed 7 bases, J shed 4 bases, and the junction held 3 bases outside the gene matches. Germline V CDR1 and CDR2: MGHDK, SYGVNS. The CDR3 consists of 13 residues. The DNA for the CDR3 is TGTGCCAGCATAAGACAGGGGAATCAGCCCCAGCATTTT. Encoded protein: CASIRQGNQPQHF.

This clonotype was seen only once. V is TRBV27 and J is TRBJ2-7; 9 bases are shared with TRBD1. The CDR3 covers 14 residues. With 5 bases clipped from V and 5 bases from J, the junction kept 7 bases outside the gene matches. Germline values: CDR1 MNHEY, CDR2 SMNVEV (reference sequence). Here the CDR3 reads CASSPGTGRHEQYF. In nucleotides, the CDR3 is TGTGCCAGCAGTCCCGGGACAGGGCGACACGAGCAGTACTTC.

The rearrangement uses TRBV28 and TRBJ1-1; tentatively, D is TRBD1 (5 bases). The CDR3 is 17 amino acids. V lost 10 bases, J lost 3 bases, and 27 bases lay in between. Per germline, CDR1 MDHEN and CDR2 SYDVKM. CDR3 sequence reads: CATRELSAGVGDTEAFF. The CDR3 DNA reads TGTGCCACCCGGGAGTTGAGTGCGGGAGTAGGGGACACTGAAGCTTTCTTT.

The table lists this clonotype with a few counts. V usage is TRBV28 and J usage is TRBJ2-7, with TRBD2 matching 7 bases. CDR1 MDHEN and CDR2 SYDVKM come from the germline V gene. Trimming took 7 bases from V and 2 from J; bases not matched to a gene: 17. The CDR3 is 17 amino acids. The chain's CDR3 is CASTLVLDGGFAYEQYF. CDR3 nucleotides: TGTGCCAGCACCCTAGTTTTGGACGGGGGGTTCGCCTACGAGCAGTACTTC.

The chain joins TRBV6-4 to TRBJ1-2; D is undetermined. Germline V gene data show CDR1 as MRHNA and CDR2 as SNTAGT. V lost 0 bases, J lost 8 bases, and 16 bases lay in between. There are 15 residues in the CDR3. In DNA form, the CDR3 reads TGTGCCAGCAGTGACTCGGAGACGGCTTCTCGGGGCTACACCTTC. Amino acids: CASSDSETASRGYTF.

The sample holds a few counts of this clonotype. The chain has TRBV7-9 and TRBJ2-2, with D hard to call. V lost 2 bases and J lost 6, with 7 bases in between. CDR1 is SEHNR, CDR2 FQNEAQ, per germline (reference sequence). This CDR3 has 13 residues. CDR3 sequence (DNA): TGTGCCAGCAGCTTAAGGAATCCCGGGGAGCTGTTTTTT. This translates into CASSLRNPGELFF.

A word on this clonotype: Since the CDR3 does not end with the conserved phenylalanine or tryptophan, this likely comes from a read error. The chain links TRBV15 to TRBJ1-5, with no clear D. V gave up 3 bases and J gave up 4 bases, with 4 bases separating them. CDR3 length: 12 amino acids. Germline lookup yields CDR1 LNHNV and CDR2 YYDKDF (reference sequence). The CDR3 spells CATSRENQPQHS. The CDR3 region has the DNA TGTGCCACCAGCAGGGAGAATCAGCCCCAGCATTCT.